This T cell receptor beta chain was identified in a study of blood T cells in healthy people across ages. Study results and caveats: Across the age range, TCR beta diversity per million T cells fell in a roughly linear way. Unsorted PBMCs blocked a conclusive comparison of naive and antigen-experienced cells.

This clonotype was counted a few times. The target antigen is unknown. This CDR3 comprises 14 residues. V lost 1 base to trimming and J lost 5 bases, with 12 bases between them. Germline CDR1 is LGHDT and CDR2 is YNNKEL (reference sequence). Combining a sample-barcoded 5' primer with a J-beta primer mix, a second PCR ran for 7 to 11 cycles. Each CDR3 protein is one row after TCRdb ran MiXCR on the 5' RACE reads. The sample holds 750,000 to 850,000 distinct CDR3 sequences, roughly 25% seen once. PBMCs, at least 6.5 million per sample, were isolated. This sample also belongs to another study, concerning T cells of mothers and their children. According to that study: Sequencing got over 8 million TCR beta CDR3 reads from each mother and about 3.1 million from each child.

The receptor was isolated from a boy aged 5 to 17 in good health. The chain couples TRBV3-1 to TRBJ2-7; no firm D call. The sample taken for sequencing was blood. CDR3 in amino acids: CASSQGVVKNEQYF. The CDR3 DNA reads as TGTGCCAGCAGCCAAGGCGTGGTGAAAAACGAGCAGTACTTC.